Sequencing of this TCR beta chain was carried out in a study of blood T cell repertoires in COVID-19. Germline V gives CDR1 SGHVS, CDR2 FNYEAQ. The CDR3 covers 14 residues. The V gene lost 2 bases and the J gene lost 2 bases, with 9 bases spanning the gap. As processed by the authors: Estimated nucleated cell counts came from reference gene primer amplification. Here immunoSEQ multiplex PCR was the method, and the copy in TCRdb shows in-frame clones only, minus some. V and J calls and clone size come straight from that table; D and trimming were deduced from the DNA. This sample has 220,000 or so clones, with roughly 79% found just once.

This TCR derives from a woman of 80 years or more with acute or convalescent COVID-19. The sample was peripheral blood. The chain joins TRBV7-6 to TRBJ2-5; D gene uncertain. CDR3 DNA sequence: TGTGCCAGCAGCTTACGGGTTGCACAAGAGACCCAGTACTTC. It specifies CASSLRVAQETQYF.